A single sample gave rise to the 29 T cell receptor beta chains below, sequenced in a study of T-cell memory formation after mild COVID-19. Each CDR3 protein gets one entry after TCRdb re-called the 5' RACE reads with MiXCR. Here the sample spans 140,000 or so distinct CDR3 sequences, more than 13% being singletons. The sequenced sample was PBMCs or a T cell subset sorted from them (not recorded which). The receptors come from an adult woman who had mild COVID-19 (a few samples of this study predate the infection). Cell type and time point are not known.

This clonotype was observed a few times. The chain combines TRBV12-3 or TRBV12-4 with TRBJ2-7; 9 nucleotides match TRBD1. With 6 bases clipped from V and 7 bases from J, the junction kept 7 bases outside the gene matches. The CDR3 is made up of 13 amino acids. Here the CDR3 reads CASSTGGAGEQYF. Here the CDR3 DNA reads TGTGCCAGCAGCACAGGGGGCGCGGGAGAGCAGTACTTC.

A few counts support this clonotype. This chain connects TRBV5-1 to TRBJ2-7, with TRBD1 matching 10 bases. Looked up from germline, CDR1 is SGHRS and CDR2 is YFSETQ. The CDR3 runs to 14 residues. V gave up 5 bases and J gave up 0 bases; unmatched junction bases: 2. The CDR3 is CASRGTGDSYEQYF. In nucleotides, the CDR3 is TGCGCCAGCAGGGGGACAGGGGACTCCTACGAGCAGTACTTC. Full variable domain (outside the CDR3, taken from reference TRBV5-1 and TRBJ2-7): KAGVTQTPRYLIKTRGQQVTLSCSPISGHRSVSWYQQTPGQGLQFLFEYFSETQRNKGNFPGRFSGRQFSNSRSEMNVSTLELGDSALYLCASRGTGDSYEQYFGPGTRLTVT.

The CDR3 protein is CASSPGTAPGGHTDTQYF. CDR3 nucleotide sequence: TGTGCCAGCAGCCCCGGGACAGCTCCCGGGGGCCACACAGATACGCAGTATTTT. This chain links TRBV9 with TRBJ2-3; a weak D match, TRBD1 (7 bases). The germline V gene has CDR1 SGDLS and CDR2 YYNGEE. With 4 bases removed from V and 2 bases from J, the gap between germline ends came to 23 bases. The CDR3 length is 18 residues.

This clonotype has at least ten counts. V and J are TRBV9 and TRBJ1-1; the match to TRBD1 covers 7 bases. The CDR3 length is 15 residues. Germline loops: CDR1 SGDLS, CDR2 YYNGEE. V shed 3 bases, J shed 5 bases, and the junction held 10 bases outside the gene matches. CDR3 protein: CASSAITGVRTEAFF. The CDR3 DNA is TGTGCCAGCAGCGCTATTACAGGGGTGAGGACTGAAGCTTTCTTT.

A few counts support this clonotype. The chain's CDR3 is CARSTGPGNTIYF. For the CDR3, the DNA is TGTGCCAGATCTACGGGGCCTGGAAACACCATATATTTT. This chain connects TRBV2 to TRBJ1-3; a weak D match, TRBD1 (5 bases). Germline lookup yields CDR1 SNHLY and CDR2 FYNNEI. The CDR3 spans 13 residues. Trimming left V 9 bases short and J 2 bases short, with 11 bases between.

V gene TRBV12-5 combines with J gene TRBJ2-1; 7 nucleotides line up with TRBD1. This CDR3 region has 14 residues. Germline V gene data show CDR1 as LGHNT and CDR2 as FRNRAP. J lost 15 bases, V lost 0 bases, and 11 bases had no gene match. The CDR3 region is CASGLVLETGPTFF. DNA for the CDR3: TGTGCTAGTGGTTTGGTACTGGAGACAGGGCCAACGTTCTTC.

The chain carries TRBV4-2 and TRBJ2-1, with D uncertain. From germline, CDR1 is LGHNA and CDR2 YNFKEQ. This CDR3 spans 16 amino acids. V gave up 0 bases and J gave up 3 bases, with 12 bases separating them. CDR3 bases: TGTGCCAGCAGCCAAGACACGACGGGCTTCTACAATGAGCAGTTCTTC. Translated, it gives CASSQDTTGFYNEQFF.

This rearrangement joins TRBV9 to TRBJ1-2; TRBD1 is a possible D gene (6 bases). The CDR3 is made up of 14 amino acids. Between the trimmed V and J ends, which lost 4 bases and 3 bases, there was a span of 13 bases. Germline lookup yields CDR1 SGDLS and CDR2 YYNGEE. DNA of the CDR3: TGTGCCAGCAGCCCCCGGGACACATACTATGGCTACACCTTC. Its translation is CASSPRDTYYGYTF. The whole variable domain, filled in from reference TRBV9 and TRBJ1-2, reads DSGVTQTPKHLITATGQRVTLRCSPRSGDLSVYWYQQSLDQGLQFLIQYYNGEERAKGNILERFSAQQFPDLHSELNLSSLELGDSALYFCASSPRDTYYGYTFGSGTRLTVV.

The rearrangement uses TRBV15 and TRBJ1-1, with TRBD1 as a possible D gene (5 bases). From germline, CDR1 is LNHNV and CDR2 YYDKDF (reference sequence). This CDR3 is 15 amino acids long. Trimming shortened V by 1 base and J by 1 base, and 10 bases separated the two germline ends. The CDR3 sequence is CATSRARDGNTEAFF. CDR3 coding DNA: TGTGCCACCAGCAGAGCACGGGACGGGAACACTGAAGCTTTCTTT. The full variable domain, rest sourced from reference TRBV15 and TRBJ1-1, is DAMVIQNPRYQVTQFGKPVTLSCSQTLNHNVMYWYQQKSSQAPKLLFHYYDKDFNNEADTPDNFQSRRPNTSFCFLDIRSPGLGDTAMYLCATSRARDGNTEAFFGQGTRLTVV.

The chain joins TRBV14 to TRBJ2-1, with TRBD2 matching 9 bases. After removal of 0 bases from V and 8 bases from J, the junction contained 11 bases not matched to a gene. Germline CDR1 is SGHDN and CDR2 is FVKESK. The CDR3 totals 17 residues. CDR3 bases: TGTGCCAGCAGCCAAGATTTCGGCCTAGCGGGGCTATATGAGCAGTTCTTC. Translation: CASSQDFGLAGLYEQFF.

The chain couples TRBV9 to TRBJ2-2; a possible D gene is TRBD2 (6 bases). Germline CDR1 is SGDLS and CDR2 is YYNGEE. This CDR3 comprises 15 residues. The V end lost 0 bases, the J end lost 5 bases, and 11 bases lay between the germline ends. The CDR3 spells CASSVEGGWTGELFF. CDR3 nucleotide sequence: TGTGCCAGCAGCGTAGAGGGAGGATGGACCGGGGAGCTGTTTTTT.

This clonotype showed up many times. The chain combines TRBV24-1 with TRBJ2-5; no definite D call. Deletions cut 0 bases from V and 2 bases from J, with 0 bases between. Germline V gene lookup returns CDR1 KGHDR and CDR2 SFDVKD. The CDR3 length is 12 residues. CDR3 region: CATSDLQETQYF. The CDR3 bases are TGTGCCACCAGTGATTTGCAAGAGACCCAGTACTTC.

This clonotype was seen only a few times. The genes are TRBV4-1 and TRBJ1-6; D unclear. The V gene's germline CDR1 is MGHRA and CDR2 YSYEKL. V lost 0 bases and J 7 bases, leaving 10 bases between the germline ends. The CDR3 is 15 residues long. CDR3 loop: CASSQETRTNSPLHF. CDR3 DNA: TGCGCCAGCAGCCAAGAGACCAGGACCAATTCACCCCTCCACTTT.

This sequence joins TRBV2 and TRBJ2-5, with 9 bases aligning to TRBD1. The V gene end was trimmed by 6 bases and the J gene end by 2 bases; junction bases not matched to a gene: 4. CDR1 and CDR2 (germline): SNHLY, FYNNEI. The CDR3 sequence is 14 residues long. The CDR3: CASRPDRGQETQYF. CDR3 nucleotides: TGTGCCAGCAGACCCGACAGGGGGCAAGAGACCCAGTACTTC. Based on the CDR3 plus reference TRBV2 and TRBJ2-5, the full variable domain is EPEVTQTPSHQVTQMGQEVILRCVPISNHLYFYWYRQILGQKVEFLVSFYNNEISEKSEIFDDQFSVERPDGSNFTLKIRSTKLEDSAMYFCASRPDRGQETQYFGPGTRLLVL.

This chain joins TRBV6-5 and TRBJ2-3; a weak D match, TRBD1 (6 bases). The germline gives CDR1 MNHEY, CDR2 SVGAGI. V lost 7 bases to trimming and J lost 5 bases, with 28 bases between them. The CDR3 is 18 residues long. The CDR3 sequence is CASIKTGPAEALGDTQYF. Written as DNA, the CDR3 is TGTGCCAGCATCAAGACAGGACCTGCGGAGGCATTGGGAGATACGCAGTATTTT.

This clonotype has only a few counts. V gene TRBV4-3 combines with J gene TRBJ2-7; the D gene is possibly TRBD2 (6 bases). Germline lookup yields CDR1 LGHNA and CDR2 YSLEER. Trimming took off 0 bases at V and 4 bases at J, with 16 bases between the two ends. CDR3 size: 16 residues. CDR3 nucleotides: TGCGCCAGCAGCCAAGACTTCGGGAGCTGGCCGTACGAGCAGTACTTC. Encoded protein: CASSQDFGSWPYEQYF.

The chain combines TRBV4-3 with TRBJ2-3; 8 nucleotides agree with TRBD2. Germline assignment: CDR1 LGHNA and CDR2 YSLEER. CDR3 size: 16 residues. V was pared by 4 bases and J by 4 bases, with 10 bases of the junction left unmatched. The CDR3 loop reads CASSPGLGMFPDTQYF. The CDR3 DNA reads as TGCGCCAGCAGCCCGGGACTAGGAATGTTTCCAGATACGCAGTATTTT.

The V gene is TRBV29-1, the J gene TRBJ2-3; unclear D gene. CDR3 size: 14 residues. Looked up from germline, CDR1 is SQVTM and CDR2 is ANQGSEA. The germline V and J ends were trimmed by 3 bases and 1 base, with 11 bases remaining between them. For the CDR3, the DNA is TGCAGCGTTGACAGTGAGGCGCGCACAGATACGCAGTATTTT. Protein product: CSVDSEARTDTQYF.

The table lists this clonotype with a few counts. The chain carries TRBV9 and TRBJ2-5, with 9 bases identical to TRBD1. The J segment lost 4 bases and the V segment lost 4 bases, leaving 8 bases of the junction unmatched. CDR1 is SGDLS, CDR2 YYNGEE, per germline. The CDR3 covers 15 residues. CDR3 residues: CASSLSGTGTETQYF. The CDR3 DNA reads as TGTGCCAGCAGCCTGTCCGGGACAGGGACAGAGACCCAGTACTTC.

The chain links TRBV13 to TRBJ2-2; D remains ambiguous. The length of the CDR3 is 13 residues. Trimming stripped 0 bases from V and 6 bases from J, with 5 bases between. CDR1 is PRHDT and CDR2 is FYEKMQ in the germline V gene (reference sequence). CDR3 residues: CASSLGWAGELFF. The CDR3, as DNA: TGTGCCAGCAGCTTAGGGTGGGCCGGGGAGCTGTTTTTT.

This chain uses TRBV7-3 with TRBJ2-3; D ambiguous. The germline V gene has CDR1 SGHTA and CDR2 FQGTGA. The CDR3 is 11 amino acids. Trimming left V 6 bases short and J 6 bases short, with 7 bases between. The CDR3 DNA follows: TGTGCCAGCAGTAATGGGGATACGCAGTATTTT. This translates into CASSNGDTQYF.

The chain's CDR3 is CASSFQTKDEQFF. Written as DNA, the CDR3 is TGCGCCAGCAGTTTCCAAACGAAGGATGAGCAGTTCTTC. This sequence joins TRBV5-1 and TRBJ2-1; unclear D gene. The CDR3 spans 13 residues. Trimming cost V 5 bases and J 8 bases, with 14 bases left between them. The germline V gene has CDR1 SGHRS and CDR2 YFSETQ.

This clonotype has at least ten counts. The chain links TRBV29-1 to TRBJ2-1; tentative D call: TRBD1 (5 bases). This CDR3 is 14 amino acids long. Trimming left V 7 bases short and J 2 bases short, with 15 bases between. Germline CDR1 is SQVTM and CDR2 is ANQGSEA. Here the CDR3 DNA reads TGCAGCGGCGTCAGGGTTAAGGCCTACAATGAGCAGTTCTTC. It specifies CSGVRVKAYNEQFF.

V and J are TRBV10-3 and TRBJ2-3; possible D gene TRBD1, 6 bases. Trimming left V 2 bases short and J 2 bases short, with 17 bases between. This CDR3 is 17 amino acids long. The V gene's germline CDR1 is ENHRY and CDR2 SYGVKD. The CDR3 here is CAISEPLGGLATDTQYF. CDR3 DNA sequence: TGTGCCATCAGTGAGCCCCTTGGGGGCCTTGCCACAGATACGCAGTATTTT.

The rearrangement uses TRBV7-2 and TRBJ2-1; 13 bases are shared with TRBD2. The CDR3 covers 15 residues. The germline V gene encodes CDR1 SGHTA and CDR2 FQGNSA. V shed 5 bases, J shed 10 bases, and the junction held 8 bases outside the gene matches. The CDR3 region has the DNA TGTGCCAGCAGCCCAGGACTAGCGGGGGCGAAGGAGCAGTTCTTC. Translation: CASSPGLAGAKEQFF.

The chain employs TRBV7-8 and TRBJ1-1, with D possibly TRBD1 on 5 matching bases. Looked up from germline, CDR1 is SGHVS and CDR2 is FQNEAQ. Trimming stripped 6 bases from V and 2 bases from J, with 13 bases between. This CDR3 is built from 14 residues. CDR3 sequence: CASSPAQVNTEAFF. The CDR3 region has the DNA TGTGCCAGCAGTCCTGCACAGGTCAACACTGAAGCTTTCTTT.

This clonotype was seen a few times. The chain recombines TRBV4-1 with TRBJ2-7; D gene uncertain. Germline CDR1 reads MGHRA; CDR2 reads YSYEKL. Deletions cut 5 bases from V and 1 base from J, with 12 bases between. The CDR3 consists of 14 residues. CDR3 bases: TGCGCCAGCAGCTTGGGCAGTGTGTCCTACGAGCAGTACTTC. It translates to CASSLGSVSYEQYF.

This clonotype was observed a few times. V is TRBV12-3 or TRBV12-4 and J is TRBJ1-1, with D hard to call. The CDR3 has 13 amino acids. V was trimmed by 7 bases and J by 4 bases, leaving 13 bases between them. In DNA, the CDR3 is TGTGCCAGCACCCTTACAGTGGGCACTGAAGCTTTCTTT. This translates into CASTLTVGTEAFF.

This clonotype has more than one count but fewer than ten. CDR3 protein: CASSIVEGASEQFF. In nucleotides, the CDR3 is TGTGCCAGTAGTATAGTTGAGGGAGCCTCTGAGCAGTTCTTC. The chain uses TRBV19 and TRBJ2-1, with D possibly TRBD2 on 5 matching bases. There are 14 residues in the CDR3. Germline V gives CDR1 LNHDA, CDR2 SQIVND (reference sequence). Trimming left V 1 base short and J 9 bases short, with 13 bases between.